This T cell receptor beta chain emerged from a study of blood T cell repertoires in COVID-19. Overall study context: Sources were T cells, B-cell-depleted T cells, or PBMCs; the material itself was cDNA or gDNA.

The CDR3 is 13 amino acids. Looked up from germline, CDR1 is SEHNR and CDR2 is FQNEAQ (reference sequence). For this clone: The junction differs from germline at one of its ends, possibly a read error.

In the source study's methods: Reference gene primer amplification gave nucleated cell count estimates. Some clones are missing from TCRdb's copy, which holds only in-frame ones; the method was immunoSEQ multiplex PCR. V, J and clone size are taken as reported in that table, and D and trimming were inferred from the DNA itself. Among a few hundred thousand clones listed, roughly 90% were seen once. The sample was PBMCs or T cells enriched from blood (not recorded which). This chain connects TRBV7-9 to TRBJ2-1; 8 bases agree with TRBD1. The receptor's source is a woman aged 45-65 years in a cohort exposed to, infected with or recovered from COVID-19 (not recorded which). CDR3 sequence: CASSLGQGNAQFF. In nucleotides, the CDR3 is TGTGCCAGCAGCTTAGGACAGGGGAATGCGCAGTTCTTC.